The 20 T cell receptor beta chains given below trace back to one sample, sequenced in a study of T cells in Graves' hyperthyroidism and ophthalmopathy. RNA transcripts were the template for amplifying TCR beta CDR3 regions. In the first-round RT-PCR of the TCR CDR3, the HTBI primer set was used. TCRdb fed the multiplex PCR reads into MiXCR, producing one record per CDR3 protein. This table has roughly 700,000 distinct CDR3 sequences, approximately 15% appearing once. Input material: blood. The receptors originated from a woman between 18 and 29 years old with Graves' hyperthyroidism.

This clonotype came up a few times. The chain uses TRBV6-4 and TRBJ2-7; 7 nucleotides align to TRBD1. The junction had 14 bases not matched to a gene; V was cut back by 2 bases and J by 4 bases. Germline assignment: CDR1 MRHNA and CDR2 SNTAGT. The CDR3 is 17 amino acids. The CDR3 nucleotides read TGTGCCAGCAGTGACCCAACGCACAGGGGCGGTCGATACGAGCAGTACTTC. Translation gives CASSDPTHRGGRYEQYF.

This clonotype was recorded a few times. This chain joins TRBV2 and TRBJ1-4; 9 nucleotides align to TRBD1. This CDR3 contains 16 residues. Germline V gives CDR1 SNHLY, CDR2 FYNNEI. After removal of 7 bases from V and 2 bases from J, the junction contained 8 bases not matched to a gene. The CDR3 DNA reads TGTGCCAGCAAGCGGACAGGGGTTTACACTAATGAAAAACTGTTTTTT. Translation: CASKRTGVYTNEKLFF.

The chain carries TRBV5-6 and TRBJ2-5; D may be TRBD2 (6 bases). The CDR3 consists of 16 residues. Germline V gene lookup returns CDR1 SGHDT and CDR2 YYEEEE. Trimming pared 0 bases from V and 0 bases from J, leaving 12 bases between. DNA for the CDR3: TGTGCCAGCAGCTTGGTGGGCGGGGCGTACCAAGAGACCCAGTACTTC. This sequence encodes CASSLVGGAYQETQYF.

The chain is built from TRBV19 and TRBJ1-3; tentative D call: TRBD1 (5 bases). V lost 5 bases to trimming and J lost 2 bases, with 7 bases between them. The germline CDR1 and CDR2 sequences are LNHDA and SQIVND (reference sequence). The CDR3 contains 13 residues. The CDR3 loop is CASSDSTGNTIYF. The DNA of the CDR3 is TGTGCCAGTAGTGACAGTACTGGAAACACCATATATTTT.

The sample holds many counts of this clonotype. This chain joins TRBV11-2 and TRBJ2-1, with no clear D. The CDR3 is 9 residues long. With 9 bases removed from V and 12 bases from J, the gap between germline ends came to 9 bases. CDR1 and CDR2 from the germline V gene are SGHAT and FQNNGV. The CDR3 loop reads CASGSGQFF. DNA of the CDR3: TGTGCCAGTGGGTCTGGGCAGTTCTTC.

This clonotype occurred a few times. This CDR3 reads CSVVRTDYEQYF. The DNA for the CDR3 is TGCAGCGTTGTAAGGACAGATTACGAGCAGTACTTC. This sequence joins TRBV29-1 and TRBJ2-7, with D possibly TRBD1 on 6 matching bases. From germline, CDR1 is SQVTM and CDR2 ANQGSEA. This CDR3 contains 12 residues. Trimming shortened V by 4 bases and J by 4 bases, and 11 bases separated the two germline ends.

This clonotype was recorded a few times. V usage is TRBV7-9 and J usage is TRBJ2-2; 8 bases line up with TRBD2. The germline V gene encodes CDR1 SEHNR and CDR2 FQNEAQ (reference sequence). The CDR3 is made up of 17 amino acids. V was clipped by 2 bases and J by 8 bases; unmatched bases: 13. The CDR3 protein is CASSLQSSSGSGGELFF. The CDR3 region has the DNA TGTGCCAGCAGCTTACAGTCTTCGAGCGGGAGCGGTGGGGAGCTGTTTTTT.

Worth noting for this clonotype: The junction shows a germline mismatch at one end, possibly a read error. The chain has TRBV29-1 and TRBJ1-2, with D tentatively TRBD1 (6 bases). This CDR3 spans 14 amino acids. CDR1 is SQVTM and CDR2 is ANQGSEA in the germline V gene. CDR3 bases: TGCAGCGTAGAAGTTTATACAACAGGGCATGGCTACACCTTC. It translates to CSVEVYTTGHGYTF. The whole variable domain, remainder taken from reference TRBV29-1 and TRBJ1-2, is SAVISQKPSRDICQRGTSLTIQCQVDSQVTMMFWYRQQPGQSLTLIATANQGSEATYESGFVIDKFPISRPNLTFSTLTVSNMSPEDSSIYLCSVEVYTTGHGYTFGSGTRLTVV.

This clonotype was recorded at least ten times. The chain couples TRBV3-1 to TRBJ2-1; possible D gene TRBD2, 6 bases. The V gene lost 0 bases and the J gene lost 6 bases, with 9 bases spanning the gap. The CDR3 is 14 residues long. Germline V CDR1 and CDR2: LGHDT, YNNKEL (reference sequence). The CDR3 bases are TGTGCCAGCAGCCAAGACGGAGGGATCAATGAGCAGTTCTTC. This sequence encodes CASSQDGGINEQFF.

The chain joins TRBV5-6 to TRBJ2-1; D gene ambiguous. Trimming took off 3 bases at V and 9 bases at J, with 7 bases between the two ends. The germline gives CDR1 SGHDT, CDR2 YYEEEE. This CDR3 is built from 11 residues. This CDR3 is CASSSASEQFF. The DNA for the CDR3 is TGTGCCAGCAGCTCCGCCAGTGAGCAGTTCTTC. The whole variable domain, filled in from reference TRBV5-6 and TRBJ2-1, reads DAGVTQSPTHLIKTRGQQVTLRCSPKSGHDTVSWYQQALGQGPQFIFQYYEEEERQRGNFPDRFSGHQFPNYSSELNVNALLLGDSALYLCASSSASEQFFGPGTRLTVL.

This clonotype was recorded many times. The chain couples TRBV30 to TRBJ2-3; 9 bases match TRBD2. V dropped 0 bases and J dropped 7; count of bases not matched to a gene: 8. CDR1 is GTSNPN, CDR2 SVGIG, per germline (reference sequence). CDR3 length: 15 amino acids. The CDR3 region is CAWSVRLAGEHTQYF. The CDR3 region has the DNA TGTGCCTGGAGTGTAAGGTTAGCGGGGGAACATACGCAGTATTTT.

This clonotype was detected ten times or more. This sequence joins TRBV11-2 and TRBJ2-7, with a possible D match to TRBD2 (5 bases). Germline lookup yields CDR1 SGHAT and CDR2 FQNNGV. Trimming left V 7 bases short and J 5 bases short, with 24 bases between. The CDR3 is 16 residues long. The DNA of the CDR3 is TGTGCCAGCAACCCGGGCGGAGGACTCCCGTATGACGAGCAGTACTTC. Its translation: CASNPGGGLPYDEQYF. The whole variable domain, filled in from reference TRBV11-2 and TRBJ2-7, reads EAGVAQSPRYKIIEKRQSVAFWCNPISGHATLYWYQQILGQGPKLLIQFQNNGVVDDSQLPKDRFSAERLKGVDSTLKIQPAKLEDSAVYLCASNPGGGLPYDEQYFGPGTRLTVT.

This clonotype was seen a handful of times. V and J are TRBV12-3 or TRBV12-4 and TRBJ1-5, with D unresolved. CDR3 length equals 14 residues. V dropped 5 bases and J dropped 6 bases, with 14 bases sitting between them. The CDR3 is CASSRAGRSQPQHF. CDR3 bases: TGTGCCAGCAGTCGGGCAGGACGGAGTCAGCCCCAGCATTTT.

This clonotype was recorded many times. The chain employs TRBV5-1 and TRBJ2-7; a possible D gene is TRBD2 (6 bases). Germline lookup yields CDR1 SGHRS and CDR2 YFSETQ. V lost 8 bases, J lost 3 bases, and 15 bases lay in between. The CDR3 is made up of 13 amino acids. CDR3 amino acids: CASKPDGSYEQYF. In nucleotides, the CDR3 is TGCGCCAGTAAGCCGGACGGGAGCTACGAGCAGTACTTC.

In this sample, this clonotype turned up many times. The V and J genes are TRBV11-2 and TRBJ2-2, with a possible D match to TRBD1 (6 bases). The length of the CDR3 is 17 residues. Per germline, CDR1 SGHAT and CDR2 FQNNGV. V was shortened by 6 bases and J by 7 bases, with 24 bases between the two germline ends. This CDR3 is CASSPGRGQIGGGELFF. The CDR3 region has the DNA TGTGCCAGCAGTCCGGGTCGCGGACAGATAGGTGGCGGGGAGCTGTTTTTT.

This clonotype came up a few times. The V gene is TRBV3-1, the J gene TRBJ1-1; the match to TRBD1 covers 10 bases. CDR3 length: 14 amino acids. The V segment lost 6 bases and the J segment 5 bases; nucleotides outside the gene matches: 6. From germline, CDR1 is LGHDT and CDR2 YNNKEL (reference sequence). The DNA for the CDR3 is TGTGCCAGCAGACCCGGGACAGGGGCTACTGAAGCTTTCTTT. Amino acids: CASRPGTGATEAFF.

This clonotype appeared many times. The chain is built from TRBV20-1 and TRBJ1-2; D uncertain. CDR1 and CDR2 (germline): DFQATT, SNEGSKA (reference sequence). V was clipped by 1 base and J by 8 bases, with 17 bases between them. The CDR3 contains 14 residues. Here the CDR3 DNA reads TGCAGTGCTAGAGGATCAAAGGCATCCGGCGGCTACACCTTC. Protein product: CSARGSKASGGYTF.

Many counts were recorded for this clonotype. V and J are TRBV7-3 and TRBJ2-3, with a weak D call TRBD1 (5 bases). This CDR3 has 13 amino acids. Looked up from germline, CDR1 is SGHTA and CDR2 is FQGTGA. The V end was cut by 5 bases, the J end by 6 bases, with 12 bases between. CDR3 loop: CASSQRWGDTQYF. For the CDR3, the DNA is TGTGCCAGCAGCCAAAGATGGGGCGATACGCAGTATTTT.

The rearrangement links TRBV6-2 or TRBV6-3 to TRBJ2-6; 10 bases agree with TRBD1. The CDR3 length is 19 residues. J lost 0 bases, V lost 2 bases, and 7 bases had no gene match. Germline assignment: CDR1 MNHEY and CDR2 SVGEGT. CDR3 region: CASSYPDRGPRSGANVLTF. As DNA, the CDR3 is TGTGCCAGCAGTTACCCAGACAGGGGGCCCCGCTCTGGGGCCAACGTCCTGACTTTC.

The chain is built from TRBV6-1 and TRBJ1-5; no clear D. Germline CDR1 MNHNS, CDR2 SASEGT. The CDR3 runs 14 residues. Between the trimmed V and J ends, which lost 6 bases and 0 bases, there was a span of 9 bases. In DNA, the CDR3 is TGTGCCAGCAGCATGACTAATAGCAATCAGCCCCAGCATTTT. Translated: CASSMTNSNQPQHF.